This T cell receptor (beta chain) was obtained from a study of blood T cell repertoires in COVID-19. In the study overall: Both acute and convalescent COVID-19 samples were obtained from the United States, Italy and Spain. Sources were T cells, B-cell-depleted T cells, or PBMCs; the material itself was cDNA or gDNA.

There are 16 residues in the CDR3. Trimming took 2 bases from V and 3 from J, leaving 13 bases between them. Germline loops: CDR1 SEHNR, CDR2 FQNEAQ (reference sequence). Original data processing: Reference gene primers were amplified, and this amplification served to estimate nucleated cell counts. Libraries were prepared by immunoSEQ multiplex PCR; TCRdb keeps only in-frame clonotypes and omits some of them. V and J calls plus clone size are reproduced from that table; the DNA served to infer D and trimming. The data hold about 100,000 clones, with about 88% observed a single time. The genes are TRBV7-9 and TRBJ1-4, with D tentatively TRBD1 (5 bases). The sequenced sample was peripheral blood. This clonotype originated in a man aged 25 to 40 in a cohort sampled during active COVID-19. CDR3 residues: CASSLLRGQPNEKLFF. CDR3 bases: TGTGCCAGCAGCTTACTGCGAGGACAACCTAATGAAAAACTGTTTTTT.